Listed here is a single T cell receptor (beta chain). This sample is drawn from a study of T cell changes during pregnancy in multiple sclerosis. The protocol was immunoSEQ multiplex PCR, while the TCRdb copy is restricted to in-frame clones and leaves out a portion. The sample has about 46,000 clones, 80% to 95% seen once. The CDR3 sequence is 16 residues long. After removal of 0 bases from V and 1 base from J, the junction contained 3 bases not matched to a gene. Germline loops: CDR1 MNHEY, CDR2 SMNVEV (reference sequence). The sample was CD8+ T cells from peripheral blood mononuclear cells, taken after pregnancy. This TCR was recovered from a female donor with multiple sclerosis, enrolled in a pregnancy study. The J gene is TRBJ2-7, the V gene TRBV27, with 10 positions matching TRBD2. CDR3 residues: CASSLSGLADSYEQYF. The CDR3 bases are TGTGCCAGCAGTTTATCAGGACTAGCGGATTCCTACGAGCAGTACTTC.